This TCR beta chain was recovered during a study of a mutant IDH1 vaccine in newly diagnosed glioma. About the research overall: The treated population exhibited a male proportion of about 60%, a female proportion of 37.5%, and a mean age of roughly 41 years. Standard pretreatment was either radiotherapy, temozolomide, or, for most, radiochemotherapy with temozolomide. Study findings and constraints: Evidence of vaccine-induced immune responses was documented in nearly 95% of patients.

Regarding time point: baseline, week 1 (first vaccination visit). Stated treatment: pre-vaccination baseline after standard-of-care therapy. New astrocytomas of WHO grade 3 or 4 that were IDH1-mutant and ATRX-lost were found in the donors. With regard to this clone: The antigen is unknown.

Only in-frame clones appear in the TCRdb table, and some are missing; sequencing was by immunoSEQ multiplex PCR. The sample carries 30,000 to 40,000 clones, about nine tenths recorded once. The CDR3 sequence is 15 residues long. With 8 bases clipped from V and 5 bases from J, the junction kept 10 bases outside the gene matches. CDR1 SEHNR and CDR2 FQNEAQ come from the germline V gene (reference sequence). The starting material was PBMCs, obtained from a glioma patient treated with radiotherapy, temozolomide or both. The sequence was obtained from a man aged 18 to 35 with glioma. The chain carries TRBV7-9 and TRBJ2-5; TRBD2 matches 11 bases. CDR3 in amino acids: CASAYSSGRRETQYF. The CDR3 nucleotides are TGTGCCAGCGCCTACTCTAGCGGGAGGAGGGAGACCCAGTACTTC.